Following are 14 T cell receptor beta chains from one sample sequenced in a study of identical twins. TCRdb reanalysed the 5' RACE reads using MiXCR and keeps one entry per CDR3 protein. The sample contains a few hundred thousand distinct CDR3 sequences, nearly 10% of which appear only once. In addition, the sample was reused for a study of yellow fever vaccine responses in identical twins.

Sample: PBMCs. The source is a woman younger than 30 in good health.

Of note for this clonotype: It may be a read error: a sequence one base away is much more abundant. The CDR3 sequence: CASSPRYKNELFF. The CDR3 DNA is TGTGCCAGCAGCCCCCGGTATAAGAATGAGCTGTTCTTC. The chain combines TRBV11-2 with TRBJ2-1; the D is unclear. This CDR3 is built from 13 residues. Germline assignment: CDR1 SGHAT and CDR2 FQNNGV.

This clonotype was counted ten times or more. This chain uses TRBV7-9 with TRBJ1-5, with D uncertain. The germline V gene has CDR1 SEHNR and CDR2 FQNEAQ (reference sequence). There are 16 residues in the CDR3. V was clipped by 5 bases and J by 6 bases, with 20 bases between them. The CDR3 DNA is TGTGCCAGCAGCCCAAAAGACGGACGCGCCGGTCAGCCCCAGCATTTT. Translation gives CASSPKDGRAGQPQHF.

Only a few counts were recorded for this clonotype. The rearrangement links TRBV7-9 to TRBJ2-7; the D gene is possibly TRBD2 (6 bases). The CDR3 is 15 residues long. Deletions cut 0 bases from V and 10 bases from J, with 19 bases between. Germline CDR1 and CDR2: SEHNR and FQNEAQ (reference sequence). The CDR3: CASSLASAGQGEQYF. In DNA form, the CDR3 reads TGTGCCAGCAGCTTAGCGTCAGCGGGCCAGGGCGAACAGTACTTC.

This clonotype was recorded a few times. The rearrangement joins TRBV2 to TRBJ1-6; TRBD1 agrees at 7 bases. The CDR3 loop spans 15 amino acids. CDR1 is SNHLY and CDR2 is FYNNEI in the germline V gene. V shed 4 bases, J shed 7 bases, and the junction held 7 bases outside the gene matches. DNA of the CDR3: TGTGCCAGCAGTGGGGGGGACAGAAGAAATTCACCCCTCCACTTT. Encoded protein: CASSGGDRRNSPLHF.

This clonotype was seen at least ten times. The genes are TRBV6-5 and TRBJ1-2; no firm D call. CDR3 length equals 14 residues. Germline V gene sequence: CDR1 MNHEY, CDR2 SVGAGI. V lost 6 bases to trimming and J lost 5 bases, with 16 bases between them. The CDR3 bases are TGTGCCAGCAGAGACTCCGGGATGTCTTATGGCTACACCTTC. Residues: CASRDSGMSYGYTF.

The chain employs TRBV5-1 and TRBJ2-3; D may be TRBD1 (5 bases). Trimming shortened V by 0 bases and J by 4 bases, and 15 bases separated the two germline ends. This CDR3 spans 16 amino acids. Germline CDR1 and CDR2: SGHRS and YFSETQ. The CDR3 here is CASSLVGQGKADTQYF. The DNA of the CDR3 is TGCGCCAGCAGCTTGGTGGGGCAGGGAAAGGCAGATACGCAGTATTTT.

This chain uses TRBV12-5 with TRBJ2-1; D is uncertain. Trimming shortened V by 3 bases and J by 3 bases, and 6 bases separated the two germline ends. Looked up from germline, CDR1 is LGHNT and CDR2 is FRNRAP. The CDR3 sequence is 13 residues long. CDR3 DNA: TGTGCTAGTGGTTTTAGTCTCTACAATGAGCAGTTCTTC. This gives the protein CASGFSLYNEQFF.

The chain has TRBV5-1 and TRBJ2-3; 15 bases are shared with TRBD2. Trimming took 0 bases from V and 2 from J; bases not matched to a gene: 7. CDR3 length: 19 amino acids. Germline CDR1 is SGHRS and CDR2 is YFSETQ. For the CDR3, the DNA is TGCGCCAGCAGCTTGGCCCGGACTAGCGGGAGGGGCCCCACAGATACGCAGTATTTT. Protein product: CASSLARTSGRGPTDTQYF.

The rearrangement joins TRBV7-9 to TRBJ2-5; TRBD1 is a possible D gene (6 bases). V lost 4 bases and J lost 4, with 16 bases in between. The CDR3 is 15 residues long. The germline CDR1 and CDR2 sequences are SEHNR and FQNEAQ (reference sequence). This CDR3 is CASSSFTGPRETQYF. The CDR3 DNA sequence: TGTGCCAGCAGCTCTTTTACAGGGCCCCGAGAGACCCAGTACTTC.

This clonotype was seen many times. V and J are TRBV11-2 and TRBJ2-2, with 12 bases that match TRBD2. The germline CDR1 and CDR2 sequences are SGHAT and FQNNGV. The V gene end was trimmed by 2 bases and the J gene end by 4 bases; junction bases not matched to a gene: 2. The CDR3 covers 16 residues. For the CDR3, the DNA is TGTGCCAGCAGCTTACGACTAGCGGGAGTCACCGGGGAGCTGTTTTTT. It encodes CASSLRLAGVTGELFF.

About this clonotype: It may be a read error: a sequence one base away is much more abundant. The V and J genes are TRBV20-1 and TRBJ2-1, with 9 bases lining up with TRBD1. The CDR3 is made up of 15 amino acids. Germline CDR1 and CDR2: DFQATT and SNEGSKA (reference sequence). Written as DNA, the CDR3 is TGCAGTGATAGAGAAGACAGGGGGTGGGGCAATGAGCAGTTCTTC. Its protein is CSDREDRGWGNEQFF.

This clonotype has at least ten counts. This chain connects TRBV28 to TRBJ2-5, with 10 bases identical to TRBD2. From germline, CDR1 is MDHEN and CDR2 SYDVKM. With V trimmed by 6 bases and J by 5 bases, 6 bases remained unmatched. CDR3 size: 14 residues. The CDR3 loop is CASSSGRARETQYF. The CDR3 region has the DNA TGTGCCAGCAGCAGCGGGAGGGCCCGGGAGACCCAGTACTTC.

The chain has TRBV5-1 and TRBJ2-3; D not certain. CDR1 is SGHRS and CDR2 is YFSETQ in the germline V gene. This CDR3 contains 14 residues. Trimming took 3 bases from V and 4 from J, leaving 12 bases between them. This chain's CDR3 is CASSSVGSSDTQYF. The CDR3, as DNA: TGCGCCAGCAGCTCGGTGGGAAGTTCAGATACGCAGTATTTT.

The chain couples TRBV29-1 to TRBJ2-1; D perhaps matches TRBD1 (5 bases). The length of the CDR3 is 14 residues. From germline, CDR1 is SQVTM and CDR2 ANQGSEA. Trimming took off 2 bases at V and 6 bases at J, with 14 bases between the two ends. The CDR3 DNA is TGCAGCGTTGAAATCAGGGCCCGTTTCAATGAGCAGTTCTTC. Translation gives CSVEIRARFNEQFF.